Listed below are T cell receptor beta chains from one sample, sequenced in a study of blood T cell repertoires in COVID-19. The data were produced by immunoSEQ multiplex PCR, yet TCRdb's version contains in-frame clones alone and is incomplete. The sample has over 250,000 clones; 80% to 90% are singletons. Input material: peripheral blood. Source of these receptors: a woman between 70 and 85 years old with acute or convalescent COVID-19. Each CDR3 is given with its conserved first and last residue. Each record gives: V gene, D gene, J gene, clone size, CDR3 protein, CDR3 DNA. The D gene is left open where the match is weak. Size is stated for part of the rows, as once, few or many counts, or as a class when the clone is expanded.

>TRBV11-2|TRBD2|TRBJ2-5|NA
CASSAFPASGGPEGETQYF
TGTGCCAGCAGCGCCTTTCCCGCCAGCGGGGGCCCCGAGGGTGAGACCCAGTACTTC
>TRBV5-1|NA|TRBJ1-6|NA
CASSLGNLESPLHF
TGCGCCAGCAGCTTGGGGAACCTAGAATCACCCCTCCACTTT
>TRBV7-9|NA|TRBJ1-2|NA
CASSLARGEEGYTF
TGTGCCAGCAGCTTAGCACGGGGAGAAGAGGGCTACACCTTC
>TRBV5-4|TRBD2|TRBJ2-5|NA
CASSLDGGGRRETQYF
TGTGCCAGCAGCTTGGACGGGGGGGGGCGAAGAGAGACCCAGTACTTC
>TRBV3-1/TRBV3-2|TRBD1|TRBJ2-2|NA
CASSRTGGYTGELFF
TGTGCCAGCAGCCGAACAGGGGGATACACCGGGGAGCTGTTTTTT
>TRBV19|NA|TRBJ1-6|NA
CASKWASNSPLHF
TGTGCCAGTAAGTGGGCAAGCAATTCACCCCTCCACTTT
>TRBV2|NA|TRBJ1-3|NA
CASSEAGPGRSGNTIYF
TGTGCCAGCAGTGAAGCAGGGCCAGGGCGCTCTGGAAACACCATATATTTT
>TRBV15|NA|TRBJ1-1|NA
CAIKLRVDTEAFF
TGTGCCATCAAACTCAGGGTAGACACTGAAGCTTTCTTT
>TRBV25-1|TRBD1|TRBJ1-2|NA
CASSGTGGPYGYTF
TGTGCCAGCAGCGGGACAGGGGGACCCTATGGCTACACCTTC
>TRBV5-1|NA|TRBJ2-2|NA
CASSSRQDLTGELFF
TGCGCCAGCAGCTCTCGACAGGACCTCACCGGGGAGCTGTTTTTT
>TRBV5-1|TRBD1|TRBJ2-6|NA
CASSLPAPGQGGAGANVLTF
TGCGCCAGCAGCTTGCCCGCCCCGGGACAGGGTGGGGCTGGGGCCAACGTCCTGACTTTC
>TRBV3-1/TRBV3-2|TRBD1|TRBJ1-6|NA
CASSQVTGGNSPLHF
TGTGCCAGCAGCCAAGTTACAGGGGGTAATTCACCCCTCCACTTT
>TRBV5-1|NA|TRBJ1-4|NA
CASSLERGDGEKLFF
TGCGCCAGCAGCTTGGAGCGCGGGGACGGGGAAAAACTGTTTTTT
>TRBV3-1/TRBV3-2|NA|TRBJ2-7|NA
CASSQGGGLPYEQYF
TGTGCCAGCAGCCAAGGGGGGGGCTTACCCTACGAGCAGTACTTC
>TRBV5-1|NA|TRBJ2-2|once
CASSADLGTNTGELFF
TGCGCCAGCAGCGCGGACTTGGGGACGAACACCGGGGAGCTGTTTTTT
>TRBV2|NA|TRBJ1-1|NA
CASTSNKNTEAFF
TGTGCCAGCACATCCAACAAGAACACTGAAGCTTTCTTT
>TRBV5-6|TRBD2|TRBJ2-5|NA
CASSAGLAGETQYF
TGTGCCAGCAGCGCGGGACTAGCGGGAGAGACCCAGTACTTC
>TRBV4-1|NA|TRBJ2-7|NA
CASSSRDNVYEQYF
TGCGCCAGCAGCTCCCGGGACAATGTCTACGAGCAGTACTTC
>TRBV11-2|TRBD2|TRBJ2-3|once
CASSPMGLAGVGDTQYF
TGTGCCAGCAGCCCCATGGGGCTAGCGGGGGTTGGGGATACGCAGTATTTT
>TRBV7-2|TRBD1|TRBJ1-5|few
CASSRNRGPQPQHF
TGTGCCAGCAGCCGGAACAGGGGGCCTCAGCCCCAGCATTTT
>TRBV9|NA|TRBJ1-1|NA
CASSAEDGGVAFF
TGTGCCAGCAGCGCTGAGGATGGGGGGGTGGCTTTCTTT
>TRBV10-1|TRBD2|TRBJ2-1|NA
CAGGPIAGDNEQFF
TGCGCCGGCGGGCCAATAGCGGGCGACAATGAGCAGTTCTTC
>TRBV9|NA|TRBJ1-1|few
CASSVESRLNTEAFF
TGTGCCAGCAGCGTAGAATCCAGGCTGAACACTGAAGCTTTCTTT
>TRBV5-4|NA|TRBJ1-2|NA
CASSLDGYGYTF
TGTGCCAGCAGCTTGGACGGGTATGGCTACACCTTC
>TRBV2|NA|TRBJ1-5|NA
CASSLDTRNQPQHF
TGTGCCAGTAGTTTGGACACCCGCAATCAGCCCCAGCATTTT
>TRBV14|TRBD1|TRBJ1-2|NA
CASSLGTGGTYGYTF
TGTGCCAGCAGCCTCGGGACAGGGGGCACCTATGGCTACACCTTC
>TRBV6-1|NA|TRBJ1-2|NA
CASSEPPGGYTF
TGTGCCAGCAGTGAACCCCCCGGGGGCTACACCTTC
>TRBV5-1|NA|TRBJ2-7|NA
CASSFTSGEQYF
TGCGCCAGCAGCTTTACGTCGGGGGAGCAGTACTTC
>TRBV19|NA|TRBJ1-2|once
CASSTLRRGYTF
TGTGCCAGTAGTACGTTGCGGAGGGGCTACACCTTC
>TRBV20-1|NA|TRBJ1-1|NA
CSARDGTSTHF
TGCAGTGCTAGAGATGGGACATCAACTCACTTT
>TRBV3-1/TRBV3-2|NA|TRBJ1-2|NA
CASSQRTAVTNGYTF
TGTGCCAGCAGCCAGAGGACAGCAGTTACCAATGGCTACACCTTC
>TRBV19|NA|TRBJ2-6|NA
CASSGGTGANVLTF
TGTGCCAGTAGTGGGGGGACCGGGGCCAACGTCCTGACTTTC
>TRBV7-2|TRBD2|TRBJ2-3|NA
CASSFRGGGVDTQYF
TGTGCCAGCAGCTTTCGGGGGGGAGGAGTGGATACGCAGTATTTT
>TRBV12-2|NA|TRBJ1-2|NA
CASRLFPWGRYTF
TGTGCAAGTCGCTTATTTCCCTGGGGCCGCTACACCTTC
>TRBV30|TRBD2|TRBJ2-3|NA
CAWSLAGRHTTDTQYF
TGTGCCTGGAGTCTAGCGGGGCGCCACACAACAGATACGCAGTATTTT
>TRBV4-2|TRBD2|TRBJ2-1|NA
CASSQFTGGGYEQFF
TGTGCCAGCAGCCAGTTTACGGGGGGTGGGTATGAGCAGTTCTTC
>TRBV29-1|NA|TRBJ2-3|NA
CSVINTDTQYF
TGCAGCGTTATTAACACAGATACGCAGTATTTT
>TRBV9|NA|TRBJ1-1|NA
CASSVGGKNTEAFF
TGTGCCAGCAGCGTAGGAGGTAAGAACACTGAAGCTTTCTTT
>TRBV24-1|NA|TRBJ2-5|NA
CATSDNRGETQYF
TGTGCCACCAGTGATAACCGGGGGGAGACCCAGTACTTC
>TRBV19|NA|TRBJ1-5|NA
CASALLGDQPQHF
TGTGCCAGCGCCCTCCTGGGCGATCAGCCCCAGCATTTT
>TRBV5-1|TRBD1|TRBJ2-5|NA
CASSFTGGRQETQYF
TGCGCCAGCAGCTTTACAGGGGGAAGGCAAGAGACCCAGTACTTC
>TRBV28|TRBD1|TRBJ1-5|NA
CASEDRGEQPQHF
TGTGCCAGCGAAGACAGGGGGGAACAGCCCCAGCATTTT
>TRBV2|NA|TRBJ2-5|few
CASSVGLQETQYF
TGTGCCAGCAGCGTGGGACTTCAAGAGACCCAGTACTTC
>TRBV11-2|TRBD2|TRBJ2-2|NA
CASCFTGGVPGELFF
TGTGCCAGCTGCTTCACGGGAGGGGTTCCCGGGGAGCTGTTTTTT
>TRBV10-3|NA|TRBJ1-2|NA
CAISESAGQGYTF
TGTGCCATCAGTGAGTCGGCAGGGCAAGGCTACACCTTC